This T cell receptor beta chain is drawn from a study of T-cell memory formation after mild COVID-19. TCRdb re-derived calls from the 5' RACE reads in MiXCR, one entry per CDR3 protein. The table lists 65,000 to 90,000 distinct CDR3 sequences, 14% of them singletons, with around 29% in the top ten. In this sample, this clonotype turned up many times. Sequenced material: PBMCs or a T cell subset sorted from them (not recorded which). The clonotype comes from an adult woman who had mild COVID-19 (a few samples of this study predate the infection). Cell type and time point are not known.

DNA for the CDR3: TGTGCCAGCAGCGTAGAGTCGCTAGCGGGAAACAATGAGCAGTTCTTC. Protein: CASSVESLAGNNEQFF. The chain links TRBV9 to TRBJ2-1, with 9 bases matching TRBD2. V lost 0 bases, J lost 5 bases, and 6 bases stayed unmatched. The CDR3 sequence is 16 residues long. Germline CDR1 and CDR2: SGDLS and YYNGEE.